This entry concerns a single T cell receptor (beta chain). Method: immunoSEQ multiplex PCR; TCRdb's copy keeps in-frame clones and lacks some. The sample contains some 150,000 clones, nearly 96% of which appear only once. This entry comes from a study of control samples from healthy donors and cancer patients. Trimming cost V 3 bases and J 5 bases; bases outside gene matches: 6. The germline V gene encodes CDR1 KGHSH and CDR2 LQKENI. CDR3 size: 15 residues. V is TRBV18 and J is TRBJ2-2; 7 positions agree with TRBD1. The sequenced sample consisted of blood. The TCR comes from a woman aged 25-40 years in good health. Written as DNA, the CDR3 is TGTGCCAGCTCACCGAAGGGGGCGCCTACCGGGGAGCTGTTTTTT. Translation: CASSPKGAPTGELFF.